A single sample is the source of the 18 T cell receptor beta chains below, sequenced in a study of blood T cell repertoires in COVID-19. Profiled with immunoSEQ multiplex PCR; TCRdb holds only in-frame clones, not every one. The sample holds roughly 200,000 clones, about 85% seen once. Sequenced input: peripheral blood. All receptors come from a woman in her sixties or seventies with acute or convalescent COVID-19.

The CDR3: CASSPGQGSSGANVLTF. In DNA, the CDR3 is TGTGCCAGCAGTCCGGGACAGGGGTCTTCTGGGGCCAACGTCCTGACTTTC. This chain uses TRBV6-2 or TRBV6-3 with TRBJ2-6, with 10 bases identical to TRBD1. This CDR3 is built from 17 residues. Germline V lookup: CDR1 MNHEY, CDR2 SVGEGT. Trimming at V came to 5 bases and at J to 1 base, leaving 5 bases not matched to a gene.

The rearrangement uses TRBV18 and TRBJ2-5, with TRBD2 as a possible D gene (5 bases). Trimming shortened V by 5 bases and J by 2 bases, and 12 bases separated the two germline ends. Germline V CDR1 and CDR2: KGHSH, LQKENI. There are 14 residues in the CDR3. DNA for the CDR3: TGTGCCAGCTCAGCGGGTCCGGATCAAGAGACCCAGTACTTC. It codes for CASSAGPDQETQYF.

The chain recombines TRBV5-1 with TRBJ2-7; 9 positions match TRBD1. J lost 4 bases, V lost 3 bases, and 5 bases had no gene match. The V gene's germline CDR1 is SGHRS and CDR2 YFSETQ. The CDR3 runs 14 residues. In DNA form, the CDR3 reads TGCGCCAGCAGCTCGAAGGGACAGGGTTACGAGCAGTACTTC. This sequence encodes CASSSKGQGYEQYF.

The V and J genes are TRBV3-1 (or the pseudogene TRBV3-2) and TRBJ1-1, with D possibly TRBD1 on 5 matching bases. In germline, CDR1 is LGHDT, CDR2 YNNKEL (reference sequence). The CDR3 contains 16 residues. Trimming removed 0 bases at V and 6 bases at J, with 17 bases between. CDR3 coding DNA: TGTGCCAGCAGCCAAGATAGAATTCAGGGTAAGGCTGAAGCTTTCTTT. This sequence encodes CASSQDRIQGKAEAFF.

The CDR3 nucleotides are TGCGCCAGCAGCCAAGATTTAGCGGGAGGGCGATATTCCACCGCTCGGTTCTTC. Translated, it gives CASSQDLAGGRYSTARFF. The chain links TRBV4-1 to TRBJ2-1, with 11 bases identical to TRBD2. Germline trimming cut 0 bases from V and 15 bases from J; bases unmatched to any gene: 19. Germline loops: CDR1 MGHRA, CDR2 YSYEKL. The CDR3 is made up of 18 amino acids.

This clone was detected a few times. The gene calls are TRBV7-2 and TRBJ1-1, with 10 bases matching TRBD1. The CDR3 sequence is 15 residues long. The ends lost 3 bases at V and 5 bases at J; junction bases unmatched: 6. The V gene's germline CDR1 is SGHTA and CDR2 FQGNSA. In DNA, the CDR3 is TGTGCCAGCAGCTTGCGACAGGGGGCAGGGACTGAAGCTTTCTTT. This sequence encodes CASSLRQGAGTEAFF.

The chain employs TRBV28 and TRBJ1-2, with unresolved D. This CDR3 spans 16 amino acids. Deletions cut 5 bases from V and 4 bases from J, with 20 bases between. Germline assignment: CDR1 MDHEN and CDR2 SYDVKM. The CDR3: CASSAPPGGLLYGYTF. CDR3 nucleotide sequence: TGTGCCAGCAGTGCCCCCCCTGGTGGGCTACTCTATGGCTACACCTTC.

This chain connects TRBV19 to TRBJ1-1; 8 bases fit TRBD1. Per the germline V gene, CDR1 is LNHDA and CDR2 is SQIVND (reference sequence). CDR3 length equals 14 residues. The V and J ends lost 3 bases and 4 bases, in that order; junction bases with no gene match: 4. The CDR3 bases are TGTGCCAGTAGTATCTTGGACAGGGCCACTGAAGCTTTCTTT. It translates to CASSILDRATEAFF.

This chain connects TRBV29-1 to TRBJ2-1; 8 nucleotides align to TRBD1. This CDR3 contains 13 residues. Germline V gene lookup returns CDR1 SQVTM and CDR2 ANQGSEA. Germline trimming cut 4 bases from V and 5 bases from J; bases unmatched to any gene: 4. CDR3 sequence reads: CSVGRTGNNEQFF. The CDR3 coding sequence is TGCAGCGTTGGCCGGACAGGGAACAATGAGCAGTTCTTC.

The rearrangement joins TRBV14 to TRBJ2-1, with D perhaps matching TRBD2 (5 bases). Trimming cost V 3 bases and J 10 bases, with 16 bases left between them. Germline V gene lookup returns CDR1 SGHDN and CDR2 FVKESK. The CDR3 is 14 amino acids. CDR3 residues: CASSQDLRSGEQFF. Here the CDR3 DNA reads TGTGCCAGCAGCCAGGACTTAAGATCGGGGGAGCAGTTCTTC.

The chain carries TRBV25-1 and TRBJ2-7; tentatively, D is TRBD1 (5 bases). The CDR3 contains 15 residues. Germline V gene lookup returns CDR1 MGHDK and CDR2 SYGVNS. V lost 0 bases, J lost 6 bases, and 15 bases lay in between. The CDR3 DNA sequence: TGTGCCAGCAGTGAATATGGTAGGGGTAATGGCGAGCAGTACTTC. It encodes CASSEYGRGNGEQYF.

The CDR3 nucleotides read TGTGCCACCAGTGATCTAGCGGGAGTGGGCACCGGGGAGCTGTTTTTT. It yields the protein CATSDLAGVGTGELFF. The chain joins TRBV24-1 to TRBJ2-2, with 10 bases matching TRBD2. V lost 3 bases to trimming and J lost 4 bases; unmatched junction nucleotides: 4. Per germline, CDR1 KGHDR and CDR2 SFDVKD. The CDR3 contains 16 residues.

This clone was detected only a few times. This sequence joins TRBV3-1 (or the pseudogene TRBV3-2) and TRBJ2-7; D perhaps matches TRBD2 (6 bases). The CDR3 length is 12 residues. Germline lookup yields CDR1 LGHDT and CDR2 YNNKEL (reference sequence). The V and J ends lost 4 bases and 4 bases respectively, with 8 bases between them. The CDR3 nucleotides are TGTGCCAGCAGCCTTAGCGGTTACGAGCAGTACTTC. It encodes CASSLSGYEQYF.

V is TRBV10-3 and J is TRBJ2-1; 10 nucleotides match TRBD2. This CDR3 region has 14 residues. Germline V gene lookup returns CDR1 ENHRY and CDR2 SYGVKD. Trimming at V came to 2 bases and at J to 7 bases, leaving 2 bases not matched to a gene. As DNA, the CDR3 is TGTGCCATCAGTGAGGTACTAGCGGGAAATGAGCAGTTCTTC. Translated: CAISEVLAGNEQFF.

The chain couples TRBV5-4 to TRBJ2-3; 7 bases align to TRBD2. This CDR3 is 16 amino acids long. Trimming cost V 6 bases and J 0 bases; bases outside gene matches: 10. The germline V gene has CDR1 SGHNT and CDR2 YYREEE (reference sequence). The CDR3 DNA is TGTGCCAGCAACGCGGGCGGGACTACAAGCACAGATACGCAGTATTTT. Its protein is CASNAGGTTSTDTQYF.

The chain employs TRBV6-5 and TRBJ1-1, with D maybe TRBD1 (6 bases). The V end lost 7 bases, the J end lost 5 bases, and 17 bases lay between the germline ends. CDR1 is MNHEY, CDR2 SVGAGI, per germline. This CDR3 contains 14 residues. CDR3 coding DNA: TGTGCCAGCACCCAATCACAGGGCTGGACTGAAGCTTTCTTT. It encodes CASTQSQGWTEAFF.

This chain uses TRBV6-5 with TRBJ1-6; 7 nucleotides align to TRBD1. The CDR3 length is 14 residues. Germline trimming cut 4 bases from V and 7 bases from J; bases unmatched to any gene: 4. CDR1 and CDR2 (germline): MNHEY, SVGAGI. CDR3: CASSFTQGNSPLHF. DNA for the CDR3: TGTGCCAGCAGTTTTACACAGGGGAATTCACCCCTCCACTTT.

CDR3 residues: CASSSLPQGTNTEAFF. The CDR3 DNA reads TGTGCCAGCTCAAGTTTGCCCCAGGGTACGAACACTGAAGCTTTCTTT. The chain recombines TRBV18 with TRBJ1-1; a weak D match, TRBD1 (5 bases). This CDR3 has 16 amino acids. With 5 bases removed from V and 1 base from J, the gap between germline ends came to 17 bases. Germline V gene data show CDR1 as KGHSH and CDR2 as LQKENI.